This record concerns one T cell receptor (beta chain) sequence. What it binds is unknown. V lost 4 bases, J lost 4 bases, and 12 bases lay in between. CDR1 MRHNA and CDR2 SNTAGT come from the germline V gene. This CDR3 spans 14 amino acids. The assay was run at deep level. Every subset's genomic DNA went evenly onto several immunoSEQ plates. Some clones are missing from TCRdb's copy, which holds only in-frame ones; the method was immunoSEQ multiplex PCR. The repertoire holds around 480,000 clones, with approximately 79% as singletons. The record originates from a study of shared clonotypes between healthy human individuals. Overall study findings and caveats: How much donors shared clonotypes was expected to be affected by sequencing depth. The low donor count limited represented genetic and exposure-history diversity.

J is TRBJ2-3 and V is TRBV6-4; tentatively, D is TRBD2 (6 bases). The source material was PBMCs. The clonotype comes from a woman aged 40-49 years in good health. Some clones in this sample may be carry-over from other donors' samples. The CDR3 reads CASSAGAEADTQYF. The CDR3 bases are TGTGCCAGCAGTGCGGGAGCCGAGGCAGATACGCAGTATTTT.